A selection of T cell receptor beta chains follows, all from one sample in a study of T cells in narcolepsy. The data were produced by immunoSEQ multiplex PCR, yet TCRdb's version contains in-frame clones alone and is incomplete. This table holds about 33,000 clones, around 90% found once. Sequences were obtained from CD45RA- memory CD4+ T cells from PBMCs. These receptors originate from a human donor with narcolepsy. CDR3s include the opening cysteine and the closing phenylalanine or tryptophan. The D gene is left open where the match is weak. Not all rows give a size; the values are once, few, many and, for expanded clones, a class.

V,J,D,size,DNA,CDR3
TRBV7-6,TRBJ1-2,NA,NA,TGTGCCAGCAGCAAGATACCCGGGACCCACGAGAACTATGGCTACACCTTC,CASSKIPGTHENYGYTF
TRBV5-1,TRBJ2-1,NA,NA,TGCGCCAGCAGCTTGGGGCAGAGCGGAAATGGGCAGTTCTTC,CASSLGQSGNGQFF
TRBV14,TRBJ2-3,TRBD1,NA,TGTGCCAGCAGCCACCGGACAGGGAACACAGATACGCAGTATTTT,CASSHRTGNTDTQYF
TRBV30,TRBJ1-2,NA,NA,TGTGCCTGGGATGCGTTACTAGGGGGGAACTATGGCTACACCTTC,CAWDALLGGNYGYTF
TRBV14,TRBJ1-1,NA,NA,TGTGCCAGCAGGGCTGAAGGCACTGAAGCTTTCTTT,CASRAEGTEAFF
TRBV29-1,TRBJ1-2,NA,once,TGCAGCGTAAACACTGGAGGCTATGCTGGCTACACCTTC,CSVNTGGYAGYTF
TRBV25-1,TRBJ2-3,NA,once,TGTGCCAGCAGTGAGGGGGCTGCAGATACGCAGTATTTT,CASSEGAADTQYF
TRBV29-1,TRBJ2-1,NA,NA,TGCAGCGGCCGGACTAATGAGCAGTTCTTC,CSGRTNEQFF
TRBV2,TRBJ2-1,TRBD2,NA,TGTGCCAGCAGTGAAGGCCCCCCGTGGGCGAGCGGGGTCTCCTACAATGAGCAGTTCTTC,CASSEGPPWASGVSYNEQFF
TRBV7-8,TRBJ1-1,TRBD1,NA,TGTGCCAGCAGCTTCAAACAGGGGAGGGCTGAAGCTTTCTTT,CASSFKQGRAEAFF
TRBV5-4,TRBJ2-7,NA,few,TGTGCCAGCAGCGTCGGAGGATCTATCCCCTACGAGCAGTACTTC,CASSVGGSIPYEQYF
TRBV30,TRBJ1-4,NA,NA,TGTGCCGGCTCAGAAGCAGGATATGAAAAACTGTTTTTT,CAGSEAGYEKLFF
TRBV29-1,TRBJ2-7,TRBD1,NA,TGCAGCGTTGCCCAGCCGGGACAGCTTTCGAACGAGCAGTACTTC,CSVAQPGQLSNEQYF
TRBV7-6,TRBJ1-4,NA,NA,TGTGCCAGCAGCTCTCCCCTCGGGGATGAAAAACTGTTTTTT,CASSSPLGDEKLFF